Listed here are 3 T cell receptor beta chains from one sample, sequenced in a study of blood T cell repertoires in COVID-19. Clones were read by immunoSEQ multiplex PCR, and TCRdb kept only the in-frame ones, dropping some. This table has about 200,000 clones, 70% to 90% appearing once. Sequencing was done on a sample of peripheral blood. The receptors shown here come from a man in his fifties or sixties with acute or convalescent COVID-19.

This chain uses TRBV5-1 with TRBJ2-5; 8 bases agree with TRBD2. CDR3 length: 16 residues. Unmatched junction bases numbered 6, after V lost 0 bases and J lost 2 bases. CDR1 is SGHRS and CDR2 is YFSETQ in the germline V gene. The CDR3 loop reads CASSLAWAGGQETQYF. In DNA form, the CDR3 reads TGCGCCAGCAGCTTGGCCTGGGCGGGGGGTCAAGAGACCCAGTACTTC.

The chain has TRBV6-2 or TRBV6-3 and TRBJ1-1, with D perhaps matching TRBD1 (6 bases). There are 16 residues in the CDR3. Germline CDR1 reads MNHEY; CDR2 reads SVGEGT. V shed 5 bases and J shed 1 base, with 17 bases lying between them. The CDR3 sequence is CASSPGVGAANTEAFF. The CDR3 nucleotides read TGTGCCAGCAGTCCCGGGGTGGGGGCCGCGAACACTGAAGCTTTCTTT.

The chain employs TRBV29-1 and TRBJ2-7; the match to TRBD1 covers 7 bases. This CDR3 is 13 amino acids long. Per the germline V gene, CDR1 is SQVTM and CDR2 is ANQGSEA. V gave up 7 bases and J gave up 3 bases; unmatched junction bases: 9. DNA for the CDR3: TGCAGCGCAGAAGGGGCAGGGGGCTACGAGCAGTACTTC. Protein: CSAEGAGGYEQYF.